These T cell receptor beta chains were read from a single sample in a study of control samples from healthy donors and cancer patients. Clones were read by immunoSEQ multiplex PCR, and TCRdb kept only the in-frame ones, dropping some. Among about 180,000 clones listed, around 90% were seen once. The sequenced sample was blood. The receptors shown here come from a woman aged 45 to 65 in good health. Each CDR3 is given with its conserved first and last residue. A D gene is named only where the DNA matches it firmly. Size tells how often a clone was seen (once, few, many) or the class of an expanded clone, and some rows leave it out.

v_gene: TRBV5-4
len: 15
j_gene: TRBJ1-6
abundance: .
d_gene: .
CDR3aa: CASSSGRFGNSPLHF
CDR3nt: TGTGCCAGCAGCTCCGGACGGTTCGGGAATTCACCCCTCCACTTT

v_gene: TRBV11-2
len: 13
j_gene: TRBJ2-5
abundance: .
d_gene: .
CDR3aa: CASSLDFSGDPYF
CDR3nt: TGTGCCAGCAGCTTAGACTTTTCGGGCGATCCTTACTTC

v_gene: TRBV18
len: 13
j_gene: TRBJ1-5
abundance: once
d_gene: .
CDR3aa: CASSEAGNQPQHF
CDR3nt: TGTGCCAGCTCAGAGGCAGGGAATCAGCCCCAGCATTTT

v_gene: TRBV9
len: 15
j_gene: TRBJ1-1
abundance: .
d_gene: .
CDR3aa: CASSARTIMNTEAFF
CDR3nt: TGTGCCAGCAGCGCCCGTACCATTATGAACACTGAAGCTTTCTTT

v_gene: TRBV19
len: 13
j_gene: TRBJ2-5
abundance: .
d_gene: TRBD1
CDR3aa: CASSPGQQETQYF
CDR3nt: TGTGCCAGTAGTCCGGGACAGCAAGAGACCCAGTACTTC

v_gene: TRBV7-8
len: 14
j_gene: TRBJ1-1
abundance: .
d_gene: .
CDR3aa: CASSRGQMNTEAFF
CDR3nt: TGTGCCAGCAGCCGAGGACAGATGAACACTGAAGCTTTCTTT

v_gene: TRBV2
len: 13
j_gene: TRBJ1-2
abundance: .
d_gene: .
CDR3aa: CASSPSPGRGYTF
CDR3nt: TGTGCCAGCTCCCCGAGCCCAGGGCGGGGCTACACCTTC

v_gene: TRBV7-9
len: 15
j_gene: TRBJ1-3
abundance: few
d_gene: .
CDR3aa: CASSSLRGSGNTIYF
CDR3nt: TGTGCCAGCAGCAGTCTGAGGGGCTCTGGAAACACCATATATTTT

v_gene: TRBV18
len: 14
j_gene: TRBJ2-1
abundance: .
d_gene: .
CDR3aa: CASHRGTGVNEQFF
CDR3nt: TGTGCCAGCCATCGGGGGACGGGGGTCAATGAGCAGTTCTTC

v_gene: TRBV9
len: 13
j_gene: TRBJ1-1
abundance: .
d_gene: .
CDR3aa: CASSVVDRAEAFF
CDR3nt: TGTGCCAGCAGCGTAGTGGATAGGGCTGAAGCTTTCTTT

v_gene: TRBV6-5
len: 13
j_gene: TRBJ2-7
abundance: .
d_gene: TRBD1
CDR3aa: CASRTGQLNEQYF
CDR3nt: TGTGCCAGCAGGACGGGACAGTTAAACGAGCAGTACTTC

v_gene: TRBV7-9
len: 14
j_gene: TRBJ1-2
abundance: .
d_gene: .
CDR3aa: CASSLEAAYYGYTF
CDR3nt: TGTGCCAGCAGCTTAGAGGCGGCTTACTATGGCTACACCTTC

v_gene: TRBV28
len: 15
j_gene: TRBJ1-4
abundance: .
d_gene: TRBD1
CDR3aa: CASSDWDRGNEKLFF
CDR3nt: TGTGCCAGCAGTGACTGGGACAGGGGGAATGAAAAACTGTTTTTT

v_gene: TRBV19
len: 12
j_gene: TRBJ1-2
abundance: .
d_gene: TRBD1
CDR3aa: CASSPTGGGYTF
CDR3nt: TGTGCCAGTAGCCCGACAGGGGGGGGCTACACCTTC

v_gene: TRBV7-2
len: 15
j_gene: TRBJ1-2
abundance: once
d_gene: TRBD1
CDR3aa: CASSRAPGTGYGYTF
CDR3nt: TGTGCCAGCAGCCGCGCCCCGGGGACAGGGTATGGCTACACCTTC

v_gene: TRBV12-2
len: 18
j_gene: TRBJ1-5
abundance: .
d_gene: .
CDR3aa: CASQGNPGHTMGHQPQHF
CDR3nt: TGTGCAAGTCAGGGCAACCCGGGGCATACGATGGGACATCAGCCCCAGCATTTT

v_gene: TRBV9
len: 15
j_gene: TRBJ2-3
abundance: .
d_gene: .
CDR3aa: CASSVWAGNADTQYF
CDR3nt: TGTGCCAGCAGCGTATGGGCAGGTAATGCAGATACGCAGTATTTT

v_gene: TRBV2
len: 15
j_gene: TRBJ1-4
abundance: .
d_gene: .
CDR3aa: CASSDPGGSTTRLFF
CDR3nt: TGTGCCAGCAGTGACCCCGGGGGCTCAACCACCCGACTGTTTTTT

v_gene: TRBV5-1
len: 15
j_gene: TRBJ2-5
abundance: .
d_gene: TRBD2
CDR3aa: CASSSTLAGSETQYF
CDR3nt: TGCGCCAGCAGCTCGACACTAGCGGGATCGGAGACCCAGTACTTC

v_gene: TRBV23-1
len: 18
j_gene: TRBJ2-2
abundance: .
d_gene: TRBD2
CDR3aa: CASSQHLGLAVNTGELFF
CDR3nt: TGCGCCAGCAGTCAACACCTCGGACTAGCGGTGAACACCGGGGAGCTGTTTTTT

v_gene: TRBV27
len: 17
j_gene: TRBJ2-2
abundance: .
d_gene: TRBD1
CDR3aa: CASSLSRTGPVTGELFF
CDR3nt: TGTGCCAGCAGTTTATCGCGGACAGGACCCGTCACCGGGGAGCTGTTTTTT

v_gene: TRBV18
len: 17
j_gene: TRBJ2-3
abundance: .
d_gene: .
CDR3aa: CASSPPGGGPPTDTQYF
CDR3nt: TGTGCCAGCTCACCACCAGGCGGGGGCCCCCCCACAGATACGCAGTATTTT

v_gene: TRBV9
len: 13
j_gene: TRBJ2-5
abundance: .
d_gene: .
CDR3aa: CASSVRSQETQYF
CDR3nt: TGTGCCAGCAGCGTGAGATCTCAAGAGACCCAGTACTTC

v_gene: TRBV28
len: 15
j_gene: TRBJ1-2
abundance: .
d_gene: .
CDR3aa: CASSLRWSGGVDYTF
CDR3nt: TGTGCCAGCAGTTTAAGATGGAGCGGGGGCGTTGACTACACCTTC

v_gene: TRBV7-9
len: 11
j_gene: TRBJ1-4
abundance: .
d_gene: .
CDR3aa: CASSFGSVLFF
CDR3nt: TGTGCCAGCAGCTTTGGCAGCGTCCTGTTTTTT

v_gene: TRBV30
len: 14
j_gene: TRBJ1-2
abundance: once
d_gene: TRBD1
CDR3aa: CAWSKDRPLGGYTF
CDR3nt: TGTGCCTGGTCAAAGGACAGGCCCCTGGGTGGCTACACCTTC

v_gene: TRBV19
len: 14
j_gene: TRBJ1-5
abundance: .
d_gene: TRBD1
CDR3aa: CASTGTGSNQPQHF
CDR3nt: TGTGCCAGCACCGGGACAGGGAGCAATCAGCCCCAGCATTTT

v_gene: TRBV4-1
len: 15
j_gene: TRBJ1-3
abundance: few
d_gene: .
CDR3aa: CASSQDWTFGNTIYF
CDR3nt: TGCGCCAGCAGCCAAGACTGGACGTTTGGAAACACCATATATTTT

v_gene: TRBV6-2/TRBV6-3
len: 15
j_gene: TRBJ2-1
abundance: .
d_gene: .
CDR3aa: CASSSLLINDEKQFF
CDR3nt: TGTGCCAGCAGTTCCCTGCTAATAAATGATGAGAAGCAGTTCTTC

v_gene: TRBV27
len: 16
j_gene: TRBJ1-6
abundance: .
d_gene: .
CDR3aa: CASSLEARSNNSPLHF
CDR3nt: TGTGCCAGCAGTTTAGAGGCCAGGAGCAATAATTCACCCCTCCACTTT

v_gene: TRBV5-4
len: 15
j_gene: TRBJ1-2
abundance: once
d_gene: .
CDR3aa: CASSPGGLQVYGYTF
CDR3nt: TGTGCCAGCAGCCCCGGGGGACTTCAGGTCTATGGCTACACCTTC

v_gene: TRBV7-2
len: 15
j_gene: TRBJ1-2
abundance: .
d_gene: TRBD1
CDR3aa: CASRPTGDFNYGYTF
CDR3nt: TGTGCCAGCAGGCCTACAGGGGACTTTAACTATGGCTACACCTTC

v_gene: TRBV3-1/TRBV3-2
len: 15
j_gene: TRBJ2-1
abundance: once
d_gene: .
CDR3aa: CASSQGGNSYNEQFF
CDR3nt: TGTGCCAGCAGCCAAGGAGGGAATAGCTACAATGAGCAGTTCTTC

v_gene: TRBV18
len: 16
j_gene: TRBJ2-1
abundance: .
d_gene: TRBD1
CDR3aa: CASSPPSGGFYNEQFF
CDR3nt: TGTGCCAGCTCACCACCGTCAGGGGGCTTCTACAATGAGCAGTTCTTC

v_gene: TRBV5-1
len: 15
j_gene: TRBJ2-2
abundance: .
d_gene: .
CDR3aa: CASRFLTANTGELFF
CDR3nt: TGCGCCAGCAGGTTCCTTACAGCGAACACCGGGGAGCTGTTTTTT

v_gene: TRBV12-3/TRBV12-4
len: 13
j_gene: TRBJ2-2
abundance: .
d_gene: .
CDR3aa: CASKSGNTGELFF
CDR3nt: TGTGCCAGCAAGTCGGGGAACACCGGGGAGCTGTTTTTT

v_gene: TRBV28
len: 16
j_gene: TRBJ1-4
abundance: .
d_gene: .
CDR3aa: CASSPYGREANEKLFF
CDR3nt: TGTGCCAGCAGTCCTTACGGGAGGGAGGCTAATGAAAAACTGTTTTTT

v_gene: TRBV6-2/TRBV6-3
len: 18
j_gene: TRBJ2-4
abundance: few
d_gene: TRBD2
CDR3aa: CASSYRAGDPLAKNIQYF
CDR3nt: TGTGCCAGCAGTTACCGAGCGGGAGATCCCCTAGCCAAAAACATTCAGTACTTC

v_gene: TRBV5-1
len: 12
j_gene: TRBJ2-4
abundance: .
d_gene: .
CDR3aa: CASSLTENIQYF
CDR3nt: TGCGCCAGCAGCTTGACAGAAAACATTCAGTACTTC

v_gene: TRBV15
len: 15
j_gene: TRBJ1-5
abundance: .
d_gene: TRBD1
CDR3aa: CATSGYRGRAGTQHF
CDR3nt: TGTGCCACCAGCGGCTACAGGGGGCGGGCCGGGACCCAGCATTTT

v_gene: TRBV9
len: 14
j_gene: TRBJ2-3
abundance: .
d_gene: .
CDR3aa: CASSVSTTADTQYF
CDR3nt: TGTGCCAGCAGCGTCAGCACAACTGCAGATACGCAGTATTTT